The TCR beta chain under discussion was sequenced for a study of blood T cell repertoires in COVID-19. Study information: T cells, B-cell-depleted T cells, or PBMCs provided the cDNA or gDNA that served as material.

The method was immunoSEQ multiplex PCR; TCRdb's version includes in-frame clones alone and lacks a portion of them. Of about 190,000 clones listed, about 89% were seen once; the top ten hold about 7%. Unmatched junction bases numbered 9, after V lost 3 bases and J lost 7 bases. Germline V gives CDR1 KGHSH, CDR2 LQKENI. The CDR3 is made up of 15 amino acids. The V call is TRBV18, the J call TRBJ2-7; 10 nucleotides align to TRBD1. The sequencing input was peripheral blood. This receptor was identified in a man between 35 and 55 years old with acute or convalescent COVID-19. The CDR3 coding sequence is TGTGCCAGCTCACCCGGACCGGGACAGGGGAGGGAGCAGTACTTC. It is translated as CASSPGPGQGREQYF.